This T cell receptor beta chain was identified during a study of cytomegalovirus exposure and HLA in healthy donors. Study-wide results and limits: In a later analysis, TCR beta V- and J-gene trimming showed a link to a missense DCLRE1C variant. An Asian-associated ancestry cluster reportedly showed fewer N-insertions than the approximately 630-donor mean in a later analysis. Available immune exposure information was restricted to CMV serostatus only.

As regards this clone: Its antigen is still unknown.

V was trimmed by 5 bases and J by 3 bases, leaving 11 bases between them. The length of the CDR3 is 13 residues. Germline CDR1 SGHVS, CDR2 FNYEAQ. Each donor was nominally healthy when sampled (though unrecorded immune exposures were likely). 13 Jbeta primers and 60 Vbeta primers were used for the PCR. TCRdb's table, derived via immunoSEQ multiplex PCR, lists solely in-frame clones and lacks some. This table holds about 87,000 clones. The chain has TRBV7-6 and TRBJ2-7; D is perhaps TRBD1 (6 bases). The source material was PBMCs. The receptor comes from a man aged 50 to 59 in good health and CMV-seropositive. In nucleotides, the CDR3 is TGTGCCAGCAGCCCTTTGGACAGCTACGAGCAGTACTTC. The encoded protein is CASSPLDSYEQYF. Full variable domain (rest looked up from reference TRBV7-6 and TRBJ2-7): GAGVSQSPRYKVTKRGQDVALRCDPISGHVSLYWYRQALGQGPEFLTYFNYEAQQDKSGLPNDRFSAERPEGSISTLTIQRTEQRDSAMYRCASSPLDSYEQYFGPGTRLTVT.